The 2 T cell receptor beta chains in this list originate from one sample, sequenced in a study of control samples from healthy donors and cancer patients. TCRdb's table, derived via immunoSEQ multiplex PCR, lists solely in-frame clones and lacks some. The table lists more than 35,000 clones, about 86% of them singletons, with roughly a fifth in the top ten. The sequencing input was PBMCs. These receptors were collected from a woman aged 55-69 years with lung cancer.

This chain links TRBV2 with TRBJ1-3, with D hard to call. Trimming pared 4 bases from V and 0 bases from J, leaving 4 bases between. In germline, CDR1 is SNHLY, CDR2 FYNNEI. The CDR3 sequence is 13 residues long. DNA for the CDR3: TGTGCCAGCAGTGTGTCCTCTGGAAACACCATATATTTT. Encoded protein: CASSVSSGNTIYF. Together with reference TRBV2 and TRBJ1-3, the CDR3 gives the full variable domain: EPEVTQTPSHQVTQMGQEVILRCVPISNHLYFYWYRQILGQKVEFLVSFYNNEISEKSEIFDDQFSVERPDGSNFTLKIRSTKLEDSAMYFCASSVSSGNTIYFGEGSWLTVV.

This clone appeared once. The chain combines TRBV19 with TRBJ2-5; a weak D match, TRBD1 (6 bases). With 4 bases removed from V and 1 base from J, the gap between germline ends came to 10 bases. The CDR3 is 14 amino acids. CDR1 LNHDA and CDR2 SQIVND come from the germline V gene (reference sequence). CDR3 loop: CASSKGTSQETQYF. The CDR3 DNA reads as TGTGCCAGTAGTAAGGGGACATCCCAAGAGACCCAGTACTTC.